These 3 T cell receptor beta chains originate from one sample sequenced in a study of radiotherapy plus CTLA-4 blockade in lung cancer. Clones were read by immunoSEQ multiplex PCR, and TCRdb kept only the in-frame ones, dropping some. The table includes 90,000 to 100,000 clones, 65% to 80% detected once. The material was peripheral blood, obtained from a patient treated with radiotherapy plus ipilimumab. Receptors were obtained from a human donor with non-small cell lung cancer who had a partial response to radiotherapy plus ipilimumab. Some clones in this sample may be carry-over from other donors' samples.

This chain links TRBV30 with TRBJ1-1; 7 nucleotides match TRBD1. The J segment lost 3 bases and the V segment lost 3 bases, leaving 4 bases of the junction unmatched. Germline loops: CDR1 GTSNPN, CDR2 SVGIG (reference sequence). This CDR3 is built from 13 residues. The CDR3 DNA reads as TGTGCCTGGAGACAGGGGCGCGACACTGAAGCTTTCTTT. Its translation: CAWRQGRDTEAFF.

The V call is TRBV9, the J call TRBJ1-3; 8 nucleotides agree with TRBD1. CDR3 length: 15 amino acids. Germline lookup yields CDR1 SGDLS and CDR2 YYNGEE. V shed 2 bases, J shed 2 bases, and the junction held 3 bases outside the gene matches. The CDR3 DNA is TGTGCCAGCAGCGTTACACAGGGGGCTGGAAACACCATATATTTT. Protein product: CASSVTQGAGNTIYF. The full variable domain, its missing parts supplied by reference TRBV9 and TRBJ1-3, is DSGVTQTPKHLITATGQRVTLRCSPRSGDLSVYWYQQSLDQGLQFLIQYYNGEERAKGNILERFSAQQFPDLHSELNLSSLELGDSALYFCASSVTQGAGNTIYFGEGSWLTVV.

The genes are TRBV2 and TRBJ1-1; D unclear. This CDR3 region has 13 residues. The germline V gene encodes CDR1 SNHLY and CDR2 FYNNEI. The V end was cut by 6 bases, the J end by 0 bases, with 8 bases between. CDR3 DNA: TGTGCCAGCAGCGCTACAGTGAACACTGAAGCTTTCTTT. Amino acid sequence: CASSATVNTEAFF.